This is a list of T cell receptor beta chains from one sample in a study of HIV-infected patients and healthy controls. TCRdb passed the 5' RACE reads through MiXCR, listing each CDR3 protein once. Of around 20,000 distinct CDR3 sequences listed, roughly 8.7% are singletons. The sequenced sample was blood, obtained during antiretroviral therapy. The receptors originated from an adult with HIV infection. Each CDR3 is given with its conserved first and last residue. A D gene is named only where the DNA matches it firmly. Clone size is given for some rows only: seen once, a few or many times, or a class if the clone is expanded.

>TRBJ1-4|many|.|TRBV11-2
CASSLDRKVANEKLFF
TGTGCCAGCAGCTTAGATCGTAAAGTTGCTAATGAAAAACTGTTTTTT
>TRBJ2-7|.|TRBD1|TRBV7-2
CASSPTSRGQGYEQYF
TGTGCCAGCAGCCCCACGAGTCGGGGACAGGGCTACGAGCAGTACTTC
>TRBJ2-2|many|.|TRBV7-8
CASSYDVANTGELFF
TGTGCCAGCAGCTATGACGTCGCGAACACCGGGGAGCTGTTTTTT
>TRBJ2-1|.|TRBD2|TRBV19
CASSLAGGHNEQFF
TGTGCCAGTAGTCTAGCGGGAGGGCATAATGAGCAGTTCTTC
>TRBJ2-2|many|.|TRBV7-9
CASSLGVNTGELFF
TGTGCCAGCAGCCTCGGGGTCAACACCGGGGAGCTGTTTTTT
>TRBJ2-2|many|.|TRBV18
CASSPTARTVKPTGELFF
TGTGCCAGCTCACCCACAGCGAGGACAGTAAAGCCGACCGGGGAGCTGTTTTTT
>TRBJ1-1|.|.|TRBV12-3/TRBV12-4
CASSSRDSYEAFF
TGTGCCAGCAGTTCCCGGGACTCTTATGAAGCTTTCTTT
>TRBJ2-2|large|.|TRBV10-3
CAISESGGLANTGELFF
TGTGCCATCAGTGAGTCTGGGGGACTCGCGAACACCGGGGAGCTGTTTTTT
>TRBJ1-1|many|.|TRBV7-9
CASSPEAGNTEAFF
TGTGCCAGCAGCCCCGAGGCAGGGAACACTGAAGCTTTCTTT
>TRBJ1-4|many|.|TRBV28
CASSLVGRPQYNREKLFF
TGTGCCAGCAGTTTAGTGGGGAGGCCGCAGTATAATCGTGAAAAACTGTTTTTT
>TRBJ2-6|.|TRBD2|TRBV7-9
CASSSTIGLAGYGANVLTF
TGTGCCAGCAGCTCCACCATCGGACTAGCGGGATATGGGGCCAACGTCCTGACTTTC
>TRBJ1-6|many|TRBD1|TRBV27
CASSPLAPGQGAISYNSPLHF
TGTGCCAGCAGTCCCCTCGCCCCGGGACAGGGGGCGATATCCTATAATTCACCCCTCCACTTT
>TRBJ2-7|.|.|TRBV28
CASSWGAGYEQYF
TGTGCCAGCAGTTGGGGGGCCGGCTACGAGCAGTACTTC
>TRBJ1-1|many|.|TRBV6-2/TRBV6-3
CASWGRVNLNTEAFF
TGTGCCAGCTGGGGGCGTGTAAACTTGAACACTGAAGCTTTCTTT
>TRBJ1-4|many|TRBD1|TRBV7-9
CASSLNLQGATNEKLFF
TGTGCCAGCAGCTTAAACCTGCAGGGGGCAACTAATGAAAAACTGTTTTTT
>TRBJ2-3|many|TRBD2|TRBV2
CASSERGLQFGDTQYF
TGTGCCAGCAGTGAAAGGGGACTACAATTCGGGGATACGCAGTATTTT
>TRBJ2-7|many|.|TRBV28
CASSDRRVTYEQYF
TGTGCCAGCAGTGACCGACGCGTAACCTACGAGCAGTACTTC
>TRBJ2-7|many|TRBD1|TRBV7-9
CASSLGSSGTGGYEQYF
TGTGCCAGCAGCTTAGGGTCTAGTGGGACAGGGGGCTACGAGCAGTACTTC
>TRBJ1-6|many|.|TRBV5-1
CASSLTGPNSPLHF
TGCGCCAGCAGCTTGACAGGGCCAAATTCACCCCTCCACTTT
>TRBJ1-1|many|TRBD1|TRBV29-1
CSVESGGTEAFF
TGCAGCGTTGAATCAGGGGGGACTGAAGCTTTCTTT
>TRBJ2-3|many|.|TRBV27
CASSYVIGDTQYF
TGTGCCAGCAGTTACGTAATAGGAGATACGCAGTATTTT
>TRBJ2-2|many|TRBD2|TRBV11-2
CASSLLPSGNTGELFF
TGTGCCAGCAGCTTACTTCCTAGCGGGAACACCGGGGAGCTGTTTTTT
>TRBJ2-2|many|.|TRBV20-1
CSASRATGELFF
TGCAGTGCTAGCAGGGCCACCGGGGAGCTGTTTTTT
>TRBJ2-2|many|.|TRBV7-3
CASRLSGGQLFF
TGTGCCAGCAGACTTTCAGGTGGCCAGCTGTTTTTT
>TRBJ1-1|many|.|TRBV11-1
CASSLARTEAFF
TGTGCCAGCAGCTTAGCGCGTACTGAAGCTTTCTTT
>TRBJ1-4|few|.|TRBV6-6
CASTLKLEEKLFF
TGTGCCAGCACCCTTAAACTGGAAGAAAAACTGTTTTTT
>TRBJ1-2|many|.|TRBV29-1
CSAQTSGGYTF
TGCAGCGCCCAGACTAGCGGGGGCTACACCTTC
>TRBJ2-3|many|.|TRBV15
CATSRDSAGPTDTQYF
TGTGCCACCAGCAGAGATTCGGCGGGACCCACAGATACGCAGTATTTT
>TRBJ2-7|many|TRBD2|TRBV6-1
CASRGLAGVPALLYEQYF
TGTGCCAGCAGGGGACTAGCGGGAGTCCCCGCACTCCTCTACGAGCAGTACTTC
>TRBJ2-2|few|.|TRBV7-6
CASSLEEGEGGELFF
TGTGCCAGCAGCTTAGAAGAAGGTGAAGGCGGGGAGCTGTTTTTT
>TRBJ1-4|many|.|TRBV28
CASRQANEKLFF
TGTGCCAGCAGGCAGGCCAATGAAAAACTGTTTTTT
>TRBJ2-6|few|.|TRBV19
CASSMGWSSGANVLTF
TGTGCCAGTAGTATGGGGTGGAGCTCTGGGGCCAACGTCCTGACTTTC
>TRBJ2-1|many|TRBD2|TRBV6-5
CASSYWRLAGEWSEQFF
TGTGCCAGCAGTTACTGGCGACTAGCGGGAGAGTGGAGTGAGCAGTTCTTC
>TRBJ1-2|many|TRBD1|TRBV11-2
CASSLRQGDDGYTF
TGTGCCAGCAGCTTAAGACAGGGCGATGATGGCTACACCTTC